This record looks at one TCR beta chain sequence and its context. These data come from a study of T cells expressing NK-cell markers. Study-level information: All TCR beta repertoires analysed originated from sorted CD3+CD56+NKG2C+, CD3+CD56+NKG2C- and CD3+CD56-NKG2C+ T cells.

Reanalyzing the 5' RACE reads, TCRdb keeps one entry per CDR3 protein, without DNA. This sample carries some 410,000 distinct CDR3 sequences, with 6% to 9.5% going to the ten biggest clones. Germline V CDR1 and CDR2: MNHEY, SMNVEV (reference sequence). The CDR3 contains 14 residues. The origin of this receptor is a woman aged 18-70 years in good health. The V call is TRBV27, the J call TRBJ2-7; TCRdb names TRBD1, which stays unverified in the absence of DNA. Input material: blood T cells: a sorted CD56 or NKG2C T cell subset, CD4+ or CD8+ T cells, or bulk PBMC T cells (not recorded which). The CDR3 is CASSFVGQGYEQYF.